A selection of T cell receptor beta chains follows, all from one sample in a study of blood T cell repertoires in COVID-19. The repertoire was sequenced with immunoSEQ multiplex PCR; TCRdb's copy has only in-frame clones and lacks some. The table lists just over 20,000 clones, 70% to 90% of them singletons. Specimen: peripheral blood. The source is a man aged 45 to 65 with active COVID-19. The CDR3 runs from the conserved cysteine through the conserved F or W. A D gene is named only where the DNA matches it firmly. Rows give clone size only sometimes, using once, few, many, or a class for an expanded clone.

d_gene	abundance	v_gene	j_gene	CDR3nt	CDR3aa
TRBD1	.	TRBV29-1	TRBJ2-7	TGCAGCGTTGAAGATGGGACAGGGAACTACGAGCAGTACTTC	CSVEDGTGNYEQYF
TRBD1	.	TRBV7-9	TRBJ1-4	TGTGCCAGCAGCCGTGACAGGGTAACTAATGAAAAACTGTTTTTT	CASSRDRVTNEKLFF
.	.	TRBV10-3	TRBJ2-2	TGTGCCATCAGTGAGCAAATCACCGGGGAGCTGTTTTTT	CAISEQITGELFF
TRBD1	few	TRBV29-1	TRBJ1-5	TGCAGCGTTGCAGGGGGCAACGGTCAGCCCCAGCATTTT	CSVAGGNGQPQHF
.	.	TRBV9	TRBJ2-7	TGTGCCAGCAGCGTAGTAGGAGACAGATCCTACGAGCAGTACTTC	CASSVVGDRSYEQYF
.	.	TRBV19	TRBJ1-2	TGTGCCAGTATGTCCACGGAGGGGAGCTATGGCTACACCTTC	CASMSTEGSYGYTF
TRBD2	.	TRBV7-2	TRBJ2-3	TGTGCCAGCAGGAAGACAGCGGGGGAGGCAGATACGCAGTATTTT	CASRKTAGEADTQYF
TRBD1	.	TRBV4-1	TRBJ1-2	TGCGCCAGCAGCCAAGACCTCGCCGGGACAGGGGACTATGGCTACACCTTC	CASSQDLAGTGDYGYTF
.	.	TRBV12-3/TRBV12-4	TRBJ1-5	TGTGCCAGCAGACCAGGGGAAGATCAGCCCCAGCATTTT	CASRPGEDQPQHF
TRBD2	.	TRBV4-1	TRBJ2-5	TGCGCCAGCAGACCGGGGAGGGGCTACCGAGAGACCCAGTACTTC	CASRPGRGYRETQYF
TRBD2	once	TRBV30	TRBJ2-7	TGTGCCTGGAGTGTGTGGACTAGCGGGGGGGCGATTCCGCCCTACGAGCAGTACTTC	CAWSVWTSGGAIPPYEQYF
TRBD2	.	TRBV5-4	TRBJ2-5	TGTGCCAGCAGCTTGATTAGCGGGGGAATGGAGACCCAGTACTTC	CASSLISGGMETQYF
TRBD1	.	TRBV24-1	TRBJ2-7	TGTGCCACCAGTGACATAGAGGGACAGGGAGTTTACGAGCAGTACTTC	CATSDIEGQGVYEQYF
.	.	TRBV2	TRBJ2-7	TGTGCCAGCAGTCTCCGGGACTTACCGTACTTC	CASSLRDLPYF
.	.	TRBV5-1	TRBJ1-1	TGCGCCAGCAGCTTGGGGGGACACTCTGAAGCTTTCTTT	CASSLGGHSEAFF
TRBD1	.	TRBV9	TRBJ1-5	TGTGCCAGCAGCGTATCAGGGGGTAGCAATCAGCCCCAGCATTTT	CASSVSGGSNQPQHF
.	.	TRBV12-1	TRBJ1-5	TGTGCCAGCAGCTCGGGGACACAAGAACTGCCCCAGCATTTT	CASSSGTQELPQHF
.	.	TRBV5-1	TRBJ2-3	TGCGCCAGCAGCAGGACCCGAGGGACAGATACGCAGTATTTT	CASSRTRGTDTQYF
.	.	TRBV7-2	TRBJ1-5	TGTGCCAGCACGACCAGAGGACAGCCCCAGCATTTT	CASTTRGQPQHF
.	few	TRBV5-6	TRBJ1-6	TGTGCCAGCAGCTTAAGGGGGTATTCACCCCTCCACTTT	CASSLRGYSPLHF
.	.	TRBV6-5	TRBJ1-1	TGTGCCAGCAGTTACGGTCAGGGTGGAATGAACACTGAAGCTTTCTTT	CASSYGQGGMNTEAFF
.	.	TRBV6-6	TRBJ1-3	TGTGCCAGCAGTCCACAGGGCTCTGGAAACACCATATATTTT	CASSPQGSGNTIYF
.	.	TRBV19	TRBJ1-1	TGTGCCAGTTTCGTTACAGACGCCTCCGCTGAAGCTTTCTTT	CASFVTDASAEAFF
TRBD2	.	TRBV2	TRBJ2-1	TGTGCCCAGCAGTGGGCTCTAGCGGGGGGATCCTACAATGAGCAGTTCTTC	CAQQWALAGGSYNEQFF
.	.	TRBV14	TRBJ2-7	TGTGCCAGCAGCCAAACCCCTGGACAGATCTACGAGCAGTACTTC	CASSQTPGQIYEQYF
.	.	TRBV4-1	TRBJ2-5	TGCGCCAGCAGCGAGGGAGAGCAAGAGACCCAGTACTTC	CASSEGEQETQYF
.	.	TRBV9	TRBJ2-1	TGTGCCAGCAGCGTAGTAGCCCATGAGCAGTTCTTC	CASSVVAHEQFF
.	.	TRBV2	TRBJ2-7	TGTGCCAGCAGTGGACAGGTGCCCTACGAGCAGTACTTC	CASSGQVPYEQYF
TRBD2	.	TRBV2	TRBJ2-5	TGTGCCAGCAGCCAACTGGCCAGCGGGGGGGAAGAGACCCAGTACTTC	CASSQLASGGEETQYF